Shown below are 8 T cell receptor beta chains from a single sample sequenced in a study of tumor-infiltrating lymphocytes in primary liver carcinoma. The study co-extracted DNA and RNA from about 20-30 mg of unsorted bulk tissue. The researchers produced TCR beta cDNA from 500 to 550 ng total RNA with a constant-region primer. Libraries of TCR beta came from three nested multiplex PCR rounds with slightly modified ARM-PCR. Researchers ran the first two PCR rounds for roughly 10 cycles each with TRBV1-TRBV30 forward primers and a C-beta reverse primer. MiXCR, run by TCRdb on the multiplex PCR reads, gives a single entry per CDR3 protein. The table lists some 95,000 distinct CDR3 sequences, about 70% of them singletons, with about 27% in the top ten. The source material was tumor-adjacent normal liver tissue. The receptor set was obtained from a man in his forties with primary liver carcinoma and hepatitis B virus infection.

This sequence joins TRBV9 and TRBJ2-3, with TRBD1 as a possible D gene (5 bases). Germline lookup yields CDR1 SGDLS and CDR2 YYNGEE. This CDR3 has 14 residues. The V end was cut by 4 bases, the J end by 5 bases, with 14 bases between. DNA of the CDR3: TGTGCCAGCAGCTTAAGCCTAGGGGAAGATACGCAGTATTTT. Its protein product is CASSLSLGEDTQYF.

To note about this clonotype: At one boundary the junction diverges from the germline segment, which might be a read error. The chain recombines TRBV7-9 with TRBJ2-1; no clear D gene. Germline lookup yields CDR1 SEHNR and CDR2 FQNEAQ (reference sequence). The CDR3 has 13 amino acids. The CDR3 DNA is TGTACCAGCAGCCCCCGGCTTGACAATGAGCAGTTCTTC. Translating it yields CTSSPRLDNEQFF.

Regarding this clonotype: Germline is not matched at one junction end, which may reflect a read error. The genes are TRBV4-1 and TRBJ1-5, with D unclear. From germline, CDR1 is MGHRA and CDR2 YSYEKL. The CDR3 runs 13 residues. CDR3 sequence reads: CASNQDPNQPHHF. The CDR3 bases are TGCGCCAGCAACCAAGATCCCAATCAGCCCCATCATTTT.

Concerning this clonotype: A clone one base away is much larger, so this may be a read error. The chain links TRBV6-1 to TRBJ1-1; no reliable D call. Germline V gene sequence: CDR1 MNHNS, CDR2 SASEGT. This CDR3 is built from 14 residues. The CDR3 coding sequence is TGTGCCAGCGGTGAAGTGGCGGGGAACACTGAAGCTTTCTTT. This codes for CASGEVAGNTEAFF.

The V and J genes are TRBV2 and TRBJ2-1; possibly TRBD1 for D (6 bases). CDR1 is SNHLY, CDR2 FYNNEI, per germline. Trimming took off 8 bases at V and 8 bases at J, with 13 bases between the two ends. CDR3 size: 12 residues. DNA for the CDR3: TGTGCCAGCTTCCGAGGGGGTTATGAGCAGTTCTTC. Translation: CASFRGGYEQFF.

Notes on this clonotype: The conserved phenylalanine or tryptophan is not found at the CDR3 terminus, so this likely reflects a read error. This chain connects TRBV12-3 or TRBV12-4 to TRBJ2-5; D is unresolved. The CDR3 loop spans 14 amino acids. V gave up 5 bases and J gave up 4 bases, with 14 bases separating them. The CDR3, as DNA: TGTGCCAGCAGTATGGGCCTCCCCCCAGAGACCCAGTACTCC. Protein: CASSMGLPPETQYS.

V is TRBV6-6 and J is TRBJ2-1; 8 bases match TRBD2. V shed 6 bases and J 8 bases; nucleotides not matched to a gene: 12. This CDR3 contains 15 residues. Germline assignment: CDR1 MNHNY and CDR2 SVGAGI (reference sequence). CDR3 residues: CASRRLPGGPHEQFF. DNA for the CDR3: TGTGCCAGCAGGAGACTACCGGGAGGGCCACATGAGCAGTTCTTC.

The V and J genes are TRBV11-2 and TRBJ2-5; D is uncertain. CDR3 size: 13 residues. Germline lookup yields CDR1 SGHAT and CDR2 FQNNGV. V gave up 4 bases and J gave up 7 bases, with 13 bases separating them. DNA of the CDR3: TGTGCCAGCAGCTCTCAGACTGAAGGGACCCAGTACTTC. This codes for CASSSQTEGTQYF. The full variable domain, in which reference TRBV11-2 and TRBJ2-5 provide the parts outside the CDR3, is EAGVAQSPRYKIIEKRQSVAFWCNPISGHATLYWYQQILGQGPKLLIQFQNNGVVDDSQLPKDRFSAERLKGVDSTLKIQPAKLEDSAVYLCASSSQTEGTQYFGPGTRLLVL.